This T cell receptor (beta chain) was observed in a study of blood T cell repertoires in COVID-19. Trimming took off 2 bases at V and 3 bases at J, with 7 bases between the two ends. The CDR3 loop spans 13 amino acids. Original processing notes: Amplification of reference gene primers was used by the study to estimate nucleated cell counts. Sequenced by immunoSEQ multiplex PCR; TCRdb stores in-frame clones only, minus some. V, J and clone size are taken as reported in that table, and D and trimming were inferred from the DNA itself. The sample yields about 77,000 clones, around nine tenths seen once.

This TCR was recovered from a woman of 80 years or more with active or convalescent COVID-19. The specimen sequenced was peripheral blood. The chain has TRBV12-3 or TRBV12-4 and TRBJ1-1; the D is unclear. The chain's CDR3 is CASSLQRYTEAFF. The CDR3 region has the DNA TGTGCCAGCAGTTTACAGAGGTACACTGAAGCTTTCTTT.